This T cell receptor beta chain originates from a study of T cell responses to AZD1222 COVID-19 vaccine. Sequencing was performed with immunoSEQ multiplex PCR; in TCRdb, only in-frame clones are kept and a portion is missing. The table records 150,000 to 200,000 clones, 85% to 95% of them present only once. The ends were cut back, 3 bases at V and 1 base at J, with 12 bases in the middle. The CDR3 loop spans 15 amino acids. The germline V gene has CDR1 SGHVS and CDR2 FQNEAQ. This sequence originates from an adult in good health. The sample consisted of peripheral blood, taken on day 0 of AZD1222 vaccination. The rearrangement links TRBV7-8 to TRBJ1-1, with D hard to call. The DNA of the CDR3 is TGTGCCAGCAGCTTCCCCCCGACACAGAACACTGAAGCTTTCTTT. Residues: CASSFPPTQNTEAFF.